Listed below are T cell receptor beta chains from one sample, sequenced in a study of human T cells and chemical hapten exposure. MiXCR was run by TCRdb on the RACE reads, yielding one entry per CDR3 protein. In the table there are more than 65,000 distinct CDR3 sequences, under 9% of which are singletons. Sequences were derived from whole blood, sampled in connection with sensitization to the hapten diphenylcyclopropenone (DPC). All receptors derive from a woman in her 30s with alopecia areata. Some clones in this sample may be carry-over from other donors' samples. CDR3s include the opening cysteine and the closing phenylalanine or tryptophan. A D gene is named only where the DNA matches it firmly. Clone size is shown for a subset of rows, as once, few, many or a class of expanded clone.

V gene	clone size	J gene	D gene	CDR3 protein	CDR3 DNA
TRBV20-1	many	TRBJ2-7	TRBD2	CSAREGARGGNEQYF	TGCAGTGCTAGAGAGGGCGCTCGGGGGGGGAACGAGCAGTACTTC
TRBV30	NA	TRBJ2-7	TRBD1	CAWSERTGPSYEQYF	TGTGCCTGGAGCGAGAGGACAGGGCCCTCCTACGAGCAGTACTTC
TRBV6-2/TRBV6-3	few	TRBJ1-1	NA	CASSLPTGPAFF	TGTGCCAGCAGCCTGCCGACAGGCCCGGCTTTCTTT
TRBV6-2/TRBV6-3	NA	TRBJ1-6	TRBD1	CASSSYVPGQGTTLHF	TGTGCCAGCAGTTCCTACGTCCCGGGACAGGGGACAACCCTCCACTTT
TRBV7-2	many	TRBJ2-5	TRBD2	CASRLAGEETQYF	TGTGCCAGCAGGCTAGCGGGGGAAGAGACCCAGTACTTC
TRBV12-3/TRBV12-4	few	TRBJ1-1	NA	CASRNPGSREAFF	TGTGCCAGCAGAAACCCGGGATCCCGTGAAGCTTTCTTT
TRBV2	many	TRBJ2-2	NA	CASSAAGELFF	TGTGCCAGCAGTGCGGCCGGGGAGCTGTTTTTT
TRBV16	NA	TRBJ1-1	NA	CASSQSRTGTEAFF	TGTGCCAGCAGCCAATCTAGGACGGGAACTGAAGCTTTCTTT
TRBV5-4	few	TRBJ2-7	TRBD1	CASSPGTGGGYEQYF	TGTGCCAGCAGCCCTGGGACAGGGGGGGGCTACGAGCAGTACTTC
TRBV2	many	TRBJ2-3	NA	CASREEGDTQYF	TGTGCCAGCAGAGAGGAGGGAGATACGCAGTATTTT
TRBV3-1	many	TRBJ2-3	TRBD1	CASSPRDRSTDTQYF	TGTGCCAGCAGCCCCCGGGACAGAAGCACAGATACGCAGTATTTT
TRBV20-1	many	TRBJ1-1	NA	CSARDWQGPFEAFF	TGCAGTGCTAGAGATTGGCAGGGGCCTTTTGAAGCTTTCTTT
TRBV6-6	few	TRBJ2-7	TRBD1	CASRRTGGFDEQYF	TGTGCCAGCAGACGGACAGGGGGGTTCGACGAGCAGTACTTC
TRBV19	NA	TRBJ1-5	TRBD1	CASTGGNQPQHF	TGTGCCAGTACAGGGGGTAATCAGCCCCAGCATTTT
TRBV12-3/TRBV12-4	few	TRBJ1-1	NA	CASNPRGAQGKTFF	TGTGCCAGCAACCCCCGCGGGGCCCAGGGTAAGACTTTCTTT
TRBV4-3	many	TRBJ1-1	TRBD1	CASSPRPGTGLNTEAFF	TGTGCCAGCAGCCCGCGTCCCGGGACAGGGCTGAACACTGAAGCTTTCTTT
TRBV4-1	NA	TRBJ1-1	NA	CASSEQEGTEAFF	TGCGCCAGCAGCGAACAGGAGGGCACTGAAGCTTTCTTT
TRBV6-6	many	TRBJ2-3	TRBD2	CASSYSDGSGGSTDTQYF	TGTGCCAGCAGTTATTCCGACGGGAGCGGGGGCTCCACAGATACGCAGTATTTT
TRBV20-1	few	TRBJ1-1	TRBD1	CTPGQLTEAFF	TGCACCCCGGGACAGCTCACTGAAGCTTTCTTT
TRBV2	many	TRBJ2-7	NA	CASSGGTDPYEQYF	TGTGCCAGCAGTGGTGGGACGGACCCCTACGAGCAGTACTTC
TRBV5-6	few	TRBJ1-2	NA	CASRENAAGNYGYTF	TGTGCCAGTCGAGAAAACGCGGCAGGGAACTATGGCTACACCTTC
TRBV18	many	TRBJ1-1	NA	CASSPNSPGRRETEAFF	TGTGCCAGCTCACCAAATAGTCCAGGGAGGAGGGAGACTGAAGCTTTCTTT
TRBV29-1	few	TRBJ1-1	TRBD1	CSGTQGAAEAFF	TGCAGCGGCACACAGGGGGCCGCTGAAGCTTTCTTT
TRBV12-3/TRBV12-4	NA	TRBJ2-7	NA	CASSSSRGSYEQYF	TGTGCCAGCAGTTCCAGCCGGGGTTCCTACGAGCAGTACTTC
TRBV7-9	many	TRBJ2-1	NA	CASRSAKTFYNEQFF	TGTGCCAGCAGGTCGGCCAAAACCTTCTACAATGAGCAGTTCTTC
TRBV6-5	many	TRBJ2-3	NA	CASSYGSVADTQYF	TGTGCCAGCAGTTACGGTTCGGTGGCGGATACGCAGTATTTT
TRBV29-1	few	TRBJ1-1	NA	CSVGNVGNTEAFF	TGCAGCGTTGGGAACGTAGGAAACACTGAAGCTTTCTTT
TRBV18	many	TRBJ1-1	TRBD1	CASSLGTGGQTEAFF	TGTGCCAGCTCACTGGGGACAGGGGGTCAAACTGAAGCTTTCTTT
TRBV18	medium-sized	TRBJ1-5	TRBD1	CASTGGGNQPQHF	TGTGCCAGCACAGGGGGTGGCAATCAGCCCCAGCATTTT
TRBV3-1	NA	TRBJ2-1	TRBD2	CASSQDRGLAGGLSNEQFF	TGTGCCAGCAGCCAAGATAGGGGGCTAGCGGGGGGATTATCCAATGAGCAGTTCTTC
TRBV5-5	many	TRBJ2-1	TRBD2	CASRTAGTSLSEQFF	TGTGCCAGCCGCACCGCCGGGACTAGCCTCAGTGAGCAGTTCTTC
TRBV10-3	many	TRBJ2-3	NA	CAISGALARITDTQYF	TGTGCCATCAGTGGAGCCCTAGCGAGGATCACAGATACGCAGTATTTT
TRBV6-5	many	TRBJ1-1	NA	CASSRSSNTEAFF	TGTGCCAGCAGCCGCTCCTCGAACACTGAAGCTTTCTTT
TRBV29-1	few	TRBJ1-1	NA	CSVLARGRTEAFF	TGCAGCGTTTTGGCCAGGGGAAGGACTGAAGCTTTCTTT
TRBV20-1	NA	TRBJ1-1	NA	CSASFRLEAFF	TGCAGTGCTAGTTTTCGCCTTGAAGCTTTCTTT
TRBV7-2	many	TRBJ2-5	TRBD1	CASSPGQGLETQYF	TGTGCCAGCAGCCCAGGACAGGGACTGGAGACCCAGTACTTC
TRBV7-3	many	TRBJ2-5	NA	CASSSSGVEETQYF	TGTGCCAGCAGCTCATCAGGGGTGGAAGAGACCCAGTACTTC
TRBV11-1	NA	TRBJ2-2	NA	CASSPLGTLGTRELFF	TGTGCCAGCAGCCCTTTGGGAACTCTTGGAACCCGGGAGCTGTTTTTT
TRBV6-1	few	TRBJ2-1	NA	CASQQSWNEQFF	TGTGCCAGCCAGCAGTCTTGGAATGAGCAGTTCTTC
TRBV7-9	many	TRBJ2-3	TRBD2	CASSKTSGGPTDTQYF	TGTGCCAGCAGCAAGACTAGCGGGGGGCCTACAGATACGCAGTATTTT
TRBV18	few	TRBJ1-3	NA	CASSPQGNTIYF	TGTGCCAGCTCACCACAGGGAAACACCATATATTTT
TRBV20-1	many	TRBJ1-1	NA	CSAPRQLMNTEAFF	TGCAGTGCTCCCAGGCAACTCATGAACACTGAAGCTTTCTTT
TRBV5-1	NA	TRBJ2-1	NA	CASSLARNEQFF	TGCGCCAGCAGCTTGGCGAGGAATGAGCAGTTCTTC
TRBV7-9	few	TRBJ1-1	TRBD1	CASSLFTGTGYTEAFF	TGTGCCAGCAGCTTATTTACCGGGACAGGGTACACTGAAGCTTTCTTT
TRBV12-3/TRBV12-4	many	TRBJ1-6	NA	CASSLSNSPLHF	TGTGCCAGCAGTTTGAGTAATTCACCCCTCCACTTT
TRBV6-6	many	TRBJ1-3	TRBD1	CASSYSTGQGLAARGNTIYF	TGTGCCAGCAGTTACTCTACGGGACAGGGGCTTGCCGCCCGCGGAAACACCATATATTTT
TRBV3-1	NA	TRBJ2-3	NA	CASSHRENTDTQYF	TGTGCCAGCAGCCACAGGGAGAACACAGATACGCAGTATTTT
TRBV6-5	many	TRBJ1-6	NA	CASSYSIRGSSYNSPLHF	TGTGCCAGCAGTTACTCGATTAGGGGGAGCTCCTATAATTCACCCCTCCACTTT
TRBV7-2	NA	TRBJ2-1	NA	CASSSVGGLGVFNEQFF	TGTGCCAGCAGCTCTGTGGGGGGGCTGGGGGTTTTCAATGAGCAGTTCTTC
TRBV12-5	many	TRBJ1-1	NA	CASGFPGHTEAFF	TGTGCTAGTGGTTTCCCCGGTCACACTGAAGCTTTCTTT
TRBV5-4	many	TRBJ2-1	TRBD1	CASSPEGQGRNEQFF	TGTGCCAGCAGCCCCGAGGGACAGGGAAGGAATGAGCAGTTCTTC
TRBV29-1	few	TRBJ2-5	NA	CSVEEVETQYF	TGCAGCGTTGAAGAGGTAGAGACCCAGTACTTC
TRBV6-1	many	TRBJ1-2	NA	CASSQGYGYTF	TGTGCCAGCAGTCAGGGGTATGGCTACACCTTC